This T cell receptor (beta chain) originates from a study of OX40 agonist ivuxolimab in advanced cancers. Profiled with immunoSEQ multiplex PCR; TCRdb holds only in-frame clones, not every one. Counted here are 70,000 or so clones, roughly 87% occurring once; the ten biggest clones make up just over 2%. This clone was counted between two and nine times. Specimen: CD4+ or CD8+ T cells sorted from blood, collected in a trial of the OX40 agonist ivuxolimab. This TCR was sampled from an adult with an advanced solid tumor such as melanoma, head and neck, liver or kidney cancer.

The CDR3 sequence is CASSRGEGYTF. The CDR3, as DNA: TGTGCCAGCAGCAGGGGGGAGGGCTACACCTTC. This chain connects TRBV6-1 to TRBJ1-2; TRBD1 agrees at 7 bases. Germline assignment: CDR1 MNHNS and CDR2 SASEGT. CDR3 size: 11 residues. The ends lost 6 bases at V and 8 bases at J; junction bases unmatched: 3.